This is a list of T cell receptor beta chains from one sample in a study of blood T cell repertoires in COVID-19. Repertoires were generated with immunoSEQ multiplex PCR, while TCRdb's copy carries only in-frame clones and drops some. The sample holds approximately 240,000 clones, roughly 91% seen once. Material for sequencing was peripheral blood. Receptor source: a man aged 30 to 45 with COVID-19, enrolled during active disease. Both conserved end residues are part of each CDR3. D genes are given only for firm matches. Size is stated for part of the rows, as once, few or many counts, or as a class when the clone is expanded.

cdr3_aa cdr3_nt v_call clone_size d_call cdr3_length j_call
CASSLTGGGDTGELFF TGTGCCAGCAGCTTAACAGGGGGGGGAGACACCGGGGAGCTGTTTTTT TRBV5-4 NA NA 16 TRBJ2-2
CASSVATGESEKLFF TGTGCCAGCAGCGTAGCTACAGGGGAGAGTGAAAAACTGTTTTTT TRBV9 NA TRBD1 15 TRBJ1-4
CASSRLVTGTEAFF TGTGCCAGCAGTCGTCTGGTGACTGGGACTGAAGCTTTCTTT TRBV27 NA NA 14 TRBJ1-1
CASSAGTGGHGYTF TGTGCCAGCAGTGCCGGGACAGGGGGGCATGGCTACACCTTC TRBV6-6 NA TRBD1 14 TRBJ1-2
CASSIDRGVSPLHF TGTGCCAGCAGCATCGACAGGGGTGTGTCACCCCTCCACTTT TRBV11-2 NA TRBD1 14 TRBJ1-6
CASEPGQGLYGYTF TGCGCCAGCGAACCGGGACAGGGTCTCTATGGCTACACCTTC TRBV5-1 NA TRBD1 14 TRBJ1-2
CASSEGAGGYGYTF TGTGCCAGCAGTGAAGGCGCAGGGGGGTATGGCTACACCTTC TRBV6-1 NA TRBD1 14 TRBJ1-2
CASSMGQGEKLFF TGTGCCAGCAGCATGGGACAGGGGGAAAAACTGTTTTTT TRBV11-2 NA TRBD1 13 TRBJ1-4
CASSQGRGDNSPLHF TGTGCCAGCAGCCAGGGCAGGGGGGATAATTCACCCCTCCACTTT TRBV3-1/TRBV3-2 NA TRBD1 15 TRBJ1-6
CASSAIGYGYTF TGTGCCAGCAGCGCTATTGGCTATGGCTACACCTTC TRBV12-3/TRBV12-4 NA NA 12 TRBJ1-2
CASSPEGRTEAFF TGTGCCAGCTCACCAGAGGGCCGGACTGAAGCTTTCTTT TRBV18 once NA 13 TRBJ1-1
CASSATGFANTGELFF TGTGCCAGCAGCGCCACAGGGTTCGCGAACACCGGGGAGCTGTTTTTT TRBV5-6 NA NA 16 TRBJ2-2
CASSLGDRGFGNQPQHF TGTGCCAGCAGCTTAGGGGACAGGGGTTTCGGCAATCAGCCCCAGCATTTT TRBV7-9 NA TRBD1 17 TRBJ1-5
CASSFGLSETQYF TGTGCCAGCAGCTTTGGACTATCAGAGACCCAGTACTTC TRBV7-2 NA NA 13 TRBJ2-5
CASSALGGEPQHF TGTGCCAGTAGTGCCCTGGGGGGTGAACCCCAGCATTTT TRBV19 NA NA 13 TRBJ1-5
CASSLPGQGGEKLFF TGTGCCAGCAGCTTGCCCGGACAGGGAGGTGAAAAACTGTTTTTT TRBV7-9 NA TRBD1 15 TRBJ1-4
CASSLAPGSNTEAFF TGCGCCAGCAGCTTGGCCCCAGGGTCCAACACTGAAGCTTTCTTT TRBV5-1 NA NA 15 TRBJ1-1
CASSPGQGGTGEQYF TGTGCCAGCAGCCCAGGACAGGGCGGAACTGGCGAGCAGTACTTC TRBV5-4 NA TRBD1 15 TRBJ2-7
CASSIHSSSGNTIYF TGTGCCAGTAGTATTCATAGCAGCTCTGGAAACACCATATATTTT TRBV19 NA NA 15 TRBJ1-3
CAWSYRVNYGYTF TGTGCCTGGAGTTACAGAGTGAACTATGGCTACACCTTC TRBV30 NA NA 13 TRBJ1-2
CASKTGTGELFF TGTGCCAGCAAAACAGGGACCGGGGAGCTGTTTTTT TRBV10-3 NA NA 12 TRBJ2-2
CASRQGAGELFF TGCGCCAGCAGACAGGGTGCCGGGGAGCTGTTTTTT TRBV10-2 NA NA 12 TRBJ2-2
CAITAGGDYGYTF TGTGCCATCACTGCGGGGGGAGACTATGGCTACACCTTC TRBV10-3 NA NA 13 TRBJ1-2
CASSQLLGAEDGYTF TGCGCCAGCAGCCAACTTCTGGGGGCCGAGGATGGCTACACCTTC TRBV4-1 NA NA 15 TRBJ1-2
CASSETGYTEAFF TGTGCCAGCAGTGAAACAGGATACACTGAAGCTTTCTTT TRBV2 NA NA 13 TRBJ1-1
CASNTDRRGNQPQHF TGTGCCAGCAATACGGACAGAAGGGGCAATCAGCCCCAGCATTTT TRBV6-5 NA NA 15 TRBJ1-5
CASGAGTRQPQHF TGTGCCAGCGGGGCGGGAACCAGGCAGCCCCAGCATTTT TRBV2 NA NA 13 TRBJ1-5
CASSLNLLAGATISYNEQFF TGTGCCAGCAGCCTGAACCTACTAGCGGGGGCGACAATCTCCTACAATGAGCAGTTCTTC TRBV3-1/TRBV3-2 once TRBD2 20 TRBJ2-1
CASSAGGQGGETQYF TGTGCCAGCAGCGCCGGGGGACAGGGCGGGGAGACCCAGTACTTC TRBV9 NA TRBD1 15 TRBJ2-5
CASSYSTRTEAFF TGTGCCAGCAGTTACTCGACGAGGACTGAAGCTTTCTTT TRBV6-2/TRBV6-3 NA NA 13 TRBJ1-1
CASSLVGAGANVLTF TGTGCCAGCAGCTTGGTAGGGGCTGGGGCCAACGTCCTGACTTTC TRBV5-4 NA NA 15 TRBJ2-6
CASSRQSSYNSPLHF TGTGCCAGCAGTCGACAGAGCTCCTATAATTCACCCCTCCACTTT TRBV28 NA NA 15 TRBJ1-6
CASSLVRAGGGEQYF TGTGCCAGCAGCTTAGTTAGGGCGGGGGGTGGAGAGCAGTACTTC TRBV7-9 NA TRBD2 15 TRBJ2-7
CASSLDGQGVPEAFF TGTGCCAGCAGTTTGGACGGACAGGGGGTCCCTGAAGCTTTCTTT TRBV28 NA TRBD1 15 TRBJ1-1
CASSPDSYEKLFF TGTGCCAGCAGTCCAGACAGCTATGAAAAACTGTTTTTT TRBV12-3/TRBV12-4 NA NA 13 TRBJ1-4
CASSHRQGAYGYTF TGTGCCAGCAGTCATCGACAGGGGGCCTATGGCTACACCTTC TRBV6-5 NA TRBD1 14 TRBJ1-2
CASSLDPEYNSPLHF TGTGCCAGCAGCTTAGACCCCGAGTATAATTCACCCCTCCACTTT TRBV11-2 NA NA 15 TRBJ1-6
CAIRTGTDTGELFF TGTGCCATCAGGACAGGGACGGACACCGGGGAGCTGTTTTTT TRBV10-3 NA TRBD1 14 TRBJ2-2
CASSFGGSSYNEQFF TGCGCCAGCAGCTTCGGGGGGAGCTCCTACAATGAGCAGTTCTTC TRBV5-1 NA TRBD2 15 TRBJ2-1
CASSYQQGESNEKLFF TGTGCCAGCAGTTACCAACAGGGCGAATCTAATGAAAAACTGTTTTTT TRBV6-5 NA NA 16 TRBJ1-4
CASSTKGVNTGELFF TGTGCCAGCAGCACTAAGGGGGTGAACACCGGGGAGCTGTTTTTT TRBV6-5 NA NA 15 TRBJ2-2
CASNVVRGEQFF TGTGCCAGTAACGTGGTTCGGGGGGAGCAGTTCTTC TRBV19 NA NA 12 TRBJ2-1
CASSLASTGVRQPQHF TGTGCCAGCAGCTTGGCTTCGACAGGGGTAAGACAGCCCCAGCATTTT TRBV5-5 NA TRBD1 16 TRBJ1-5
CASSQPGTGLYEQYF TGTGCCAGCAGCCAACCCGGGACAGGGCTGTACGAGCAGTACTTC TRBV3-1/TRBV3-2 NA TRBD1 15 TRBJ2-7
CASSFDGGNGYTF TGTGCCAGCAGTTTTGACGGGGGTAATGGCTACACCTTC TRBV12-3/TRBV12-4 NA NA 13 TRBJ1-2
CASSTGGATEAFF TGTGCCAGCAGCACAGGTGGGGCGACTGAAGCTTTCTTT TRBV11-3 NA NA 13 TRBJ1-1
CASSLVGSGANVLTF TGTGCCAGCAGCTTGGTCGGTTCTGGGGCCAACGTCCTGACTTTC TRBV5-6 NA NA 15 TRBJ2-6
CASSNRGLIGETQYF TGTGCCAGCAGCAACCGAGGGCTTATCGGGGAGACCCAGTACTTC TRBV5-4 NA NA 15 TRBJ2-5
CACTSRGSGNTIYF TGTGCCTGTACCTCCAGGGGTTCTGGAAACACCATATATTTT TRBV30 NA NA 14 TRBJ1-3
CSVAGGISYNEQFF TGCAGCGTTGCCGGGGGAATCTCCTACAATGAGCAGTTCTTC TRBV29-1 once NA 14 TRBJ2-1